This T cell receptor beta chain was documented in a study of T cells in women clearing cervical HPV infection. Whole-study context: Case blood was drawn a median approximately 150 days after lesion detection.

Germline CDR1 DFQATT, CDR2 SNEGSKA (reference sequence). The ends were cut back, 2 bases at V and 5 bases at J, with 9 bases in the middle. CDR3 length equals 12 residues. The protocol was immunoSEQ multiplex PCR, while the TCRdb copy is restricted to in-frame clones and leaves out a portion. Its table lists roughly 30,000 clones. Cervical HPV DNA detected by MY09/MY11 PCR, typed by dot-blot. Concerning this clone: Its cognate antigen is unknown. The CDR3 end falls 3 residues outside the read, so it is completed with the germline J gene.

Overall study results and limits: Repertoire richness, not evenness, was significantly elevated in CIN3+ cases versus controls. Richness differences could reflect unmeasured T-cell content per sample.

This sequence was found in a woman aged 18 to 75 with a cervical HPV16 infection that either progressed to CIN3+ or cleared (not recorded which). This chain joins TRBV20-1 and TRBJ1-1; D is ambiguous. Input material: blood buffy coat. The sequenced CDR3 bases are TGCAGTGCTAGACGGGTTAAGACTGAA. It translates to CSARRVKTE. In full, the CDR3 is CSARRVKTEAFF.